A single sample is the source of the 24 T cell receptor beta chains below, sequenced in a study of cytomegalovirus exposure and HLA in healthy donors. Amplification used 60 Vbeta primers and 13 Jbeta primers. Measured with immunoSEQ multiplex PCR; TCRdb has only the in-frame clones, and not every one. The top ten hold 4.9% of the sample, which has around 120,000 clones, 70% to 80% seen once. The sample consisted of PBMCs. Receptor source: a man aged 45-60 years in good health and CMV-seropositive.

The CDR3 here is CASSENAGTNYGYTF. The CDR3 DNA reads as TGTGCCAGCAGTGAAAATGCAGGTACTAACTATGGCTACACCTTC. V gene TRBV6-1 combines with J gene TRBJ1-2; D unclear. CDR3 length: 15 amino acids. Trimming left V 2 bases short and J 0 bases short, with 10 bases between. Germline V CDR1 and CDR2: MNHNS, SASEGT.

The V and J genes are TRBV6-1 and TRBJ1-5; no clear D. V lost 2 bases and J lost 1, with 12 bases in between. This CDR3 is 16 amino acids long. Germline loops: CDR1 MNHNS, CDR2 SASEGT. CDR3 DNA: TGTGCCAGCAGTGAAATCGGCGGCTTCAGCAATCAGCCCCAGCATTTT. Amino acids: CASSEIGGFSNQPQHF.

The chain is built from TRBV4-1 and TRBJ2-5, with 11 bases fitting TRBD2. The CDR3 length is 16 residues. Germline trimming cut 5 bases from V and 3 bases from J; bases unmatched to any gene: 8. Germline V lookup: CDR1 MGHRA, CDR2 YSYEKL. The CDR3 DNA sequence: TGCGCCAGCAGCGCAGCTAGCGGGGGGACGGAAGAGACCCAGTACTTC. Its translation is CASSAASGGTEETQYF.

A note on this clone: At one of its ends the junction is not consistent with the germline gene, which may arise from a read error. The chain employs TRBV5-1 and TRBJ2-7; 8 nucleotides line up with TRBD1. Germline CDR1 SGHRS, CDR2 YFSETQ. The length of the CDR3 is 15 residues. The CDR3 spells CASSFSDRESSEQYF. CDR3 sequence (DNA): TGCGCCAGCAGTTTTTCGGACAGGGAGTCCTCCGAGCAGTACTTC.

V usage is TRBV6-5 and J usage is TRBJ1-1, with D possibly being TRBD1 (6 bases). Trimming took off 8 bases at V and 4 bases at J, with 17 bases between the two ends. CDR3 length: 14 amino acids. The V gene's germline CDR1 is MNHEY and CDR2 SVGAGI. The CDR3 DNA reads as TGTGCCAGCGCTCTTAGGGGGAAGGGCACTGAAGCTTTCTTT. It is translated as CASALRGKGTEAFF.

The rearrangement uses TRBV6-6 and TRBJ1-2, with TRBD1 matching over 10 bases. CDR1 is MNHNY and CDR2 is SVGAGI in the germline V gene (reference sequence). This CDR3 spans 15 amino acids. V trimming: 5 bases; J trimming: 5 bases; junction bases outside the gene matches: 8. This CDR3 reads CASSTRDRGQYGYTF. The CDR3 bases are TGTGCCAGCAGTACCCGGGACAGGGGACAGTATGGCTACACCTTC.

About this clone itself: At the DNA level, this CDR3 is encoded by other sequences in the same sample as well. V and J are TRBV5-6 and TRBJ2-7; 8 bases agree with TRBD1. Germline CDR1 SGHDT, CDR2 YYEEEE. CDR3 length: 15 amino acids. V shed 0 bases and J 0 bases; nucleotides not matched to a gene: 2. CDR3 sequence reads: CASSLGDRGSYEQYF. Written as DNA, the CDR3 is TGTGCCAGCAGCTTGGGCGACAGGGGCTCCTACGAGCAGTACTTC.

This clone was observed a handful of times. The chain recombines TRBV5-6 with TRBJ2-2; 16 bases are shared with TRBD2. This CDR3 region has 15 residues. CDR1 SGHDT and CDR2 YYEEEE come from the germline V gene. The junction had 4 bases not matched to a gene; V was cut back by 4 bases and J by 10 bases. The CDR3 protein is CASSRGLAGGLELFF. The CDR3, as DNA: TGTGCCAGCAGCAGGGGACTAGCGGGAGGGTTGGAGCTGTTTTTT.

The gene calls are TRBV7-2 and TRBJ2-7; TRBD1 might be the D (5 bases). V dropped 0 bases and J dropped 3 bases, with 9 bases sitting between them. The CDR3 totals 14 residues. CDR1 and CDR2 from the germline V gene are SGHTA and FQGNSA. The CDR3 nucleotides are TGTGCCAGCAGCTTAGCGGACAAACGCTACGAGCAGTACTTC. Translating it yields CASSLADKRYEQYF.

The rearrangement joins TRBV6-4 to TRBJ2-1, with D uncertain. V was shortened by 6 bases and J by 10 bases, with 16 bases between the two germline ends. CDR1 MRHNA and CDR2 SNTAGT come from the germline V gene. The CDR3 length is 13 residues. The CDR3 region is CASRVISAGEQFF. For the CDR3, the DNA is TGTGCCAGCAGAGTCATTTCGGCCGGGGAGCAGTTCTTC.

The chain uses TRBV7-3 and TRBJ2-7; TRBD1 agrees at 7 bases. Trimming at V came to 5 bases and at J to 6 bases, leaving 10 bases not matched to a gene. Looked up from germline, CDR1 is SGHTA and CDR2 is FQGTGA. CDR3 length equals 14 residues. The DNA of the CDR3 is TGTGCCAGCAGCCCCGGACAGGACGTTTCCGAGCAGTACTTC. This gives the protein CASSPGQDVSEQYF.

The table lists this clone with a count of one. J is TRBJ2-7 and V is TRBV28; 9 bases map to TRBD1. This CDR3 comprises 14 residues. Germline V gives CDR1 MDHEN, CDR2 SYDVKM. V trimming: 4 bases; J trimming: 2 bases; junction bases outside the gene matches: 3. The CDR3, as DNA: TGTGCCAGCAGTTCCGGGACAGGGACCTACGAGCAGTACTTC. The encoded protein is CASSSGTGTYEQYF.

This clone was counted a few times. CDR3 amino acids: CASLGTGADEQYF. CDR3 sequence (DNA): TGTGCCAGCTTAGGGACAGGGGCTGACGAGCAGTACTTC. The chain links TRBV28 to TRBJ2-7; the match to TRBD1 covers 10 bases. Per the germline V gene, CDR1 is MDHEN and CDR2 is SYDVKM. This CDR3 is built from 13 residues. After removal of 8 bases from V and 5 bases from J, the junction contained 6 bases not matched to a gene.

This clone was seen a single time. The rearrangement uses TRBV19 and TRBJ2-2; D remains unclear. The CDR3 has 14 amino acids. The V and J ends lost 7 bases and 0 bases respectively, with 9 bases between them. Germline V gene data show CDR1 as LNHDA and CDR2 as SQIVND (reference sequence). The CDR3 DNA reads as TGTGCCAGTACTCCCTCCCCGAACACCGGGGAGCTGTTTTTT. Translation gives CASTPSPNTGELFF.

The gene calls are TRBV7-9 and TRBJ2-1; 7 bases align to TRBD1. J was trimmed by 4 bases and V by 7 bases; bases with no gene match: 4. Germline loops: CDR1 SEHNR, CDR2 FQNEAQ (reference sequence). This CDR3 has 13 residues. The CDR3 region is CASTGDSYNEQFF. DNA of the CDR3: TGTGCCAGCACAGGGGACAGTTACAATGAGCAGTTCTTC. The full variable domain, in which reference TRBV7-9 and TRBJ2-1 provide the parts outside the CDR3, is DTGVSQNPRHKITKRGQNVTFRCDPISEHNRLYWYRQTLGQGPEFLTYFQNEAQLEKSRLLSDRFSAERPKGSFSTLEIQRTEQGDSAMYLCASTGDSYNEQFFGPGTRLTVL.

This rearrangement joins TRBV14 to TRBJ1-1; TRBD1 agrees at 7 bases. V lost 4 bases to trimming and J lost 5 bases; unmatched junction nucleotides: 7. Germline CDR1 and CDR2: SGHDN and FVKESK. The CDR3 sequence is 14 residues long. The CDR3 DNA reads as TGTGCCAGCAGCCCCCGACAGGGTTTTACTGAAGCTTTCTTT. It codes for CASSPRQGFTEAFF.

The J gene is TRBJ2-3, the V gene TRBV7-2; 10 nucleotides agree with TRBD2. V lost 5 bases to trimming and J lost 2 bases; unmatched junction nucleotides: 10. CDR1 and CDR2 from the germline V gene are SGHTA and FQGNSA. This CDR3 comprises 17 residues. CDR3 nucleotides: TGTGCCAGCAGCGGCAGGAGCGGGAGGGGTTACACAGATACGCAGTATTTT. Amino acids: CASSGRSGRGYTDTQYF.

The rearrangement links TRBV29-1 to TRBJ1-2, with TRBD1 matching over 10 bases. Trimming took 6 bases from V and 8 from J; bases not matched to a gene: 12. The CDR3 covers 14 residues. From germline, CDR1 is SQVTM and CDR2 ANQGSEA. This chain's CDR3 is CSVSRDRGPGGYTF. CDR3 sequence (DNA): TGCAGCGTGTCCCGAGACAGGGGGCCGGGAGGCTACACCTTC.

This clone has only a few counts. Here the CDR3 DNA reads TGTGCCAGCAGCTTGGAATCGGGAGGTGAGCAGTTCTTC. This sequence encodes CASSLESGGEQFF. The rearrangement links TRBV5-4 to TRBJ2-1, with 7 bases fitting TRBD2. V lost 0 bases to trimming and J lost 9 bases; unmatched junction nucleotides: 3. This CDR3 comprises 13 residues. The germline V gene encodes CDR1 SGHNT and CDR2 YYREEE (reference sequence).

This clone was observed a handful of times. The chain links TRBV5-4 to TRBJ2-5; a possible D gene is TRBD1 (6 bases). Germline CDR1 SGHNT, CDR2 YYREEE (reference sequence). The CDR3 has 15 residues. Trimming removed 4 bases from V and 0 bases from J, with 13 bases in between. This CDR3 is CASSNRDNYQETQYF. In DNA form, the CDR3 reads TGTGCCAGCAGCAACCGGGACAACTACCAAGAGACCCAGTACTTC.

The rearrangement joins TRBV5-5 to TRBJ1-5, with D uncertain. Trimming removed 2 bases from V and 6 bases from J, with 12 bases in between. The germline gives CDR1 SGHKS, CDR2 YYEKEE (reference sequence). This CDR3 spans 14 amino acids. CDR3 DNA: TGTGCCAGCAGCTTCTTTGGGGAGAGTCAGCCCCAGCATTTT. Protein sequence: CASSFFGESQPQHF.

The rearrangement joins TRBV30 to TRBJ2-7; 7 nucleotides line up with TRBD2. Germline CDR1 and CDR2: GTSNPN and SVGIG (reference sequence). J gave up 5 bases and V 3 bases, and 13 bases lay outside the gene matches. The CDR3 is 15 amino acids. CDR3 sequence (DNA): TGTGCCTGGAGCGGGTCGGGAGGTGATCCCCACGAGCAGTACTTC. Protein: CAWSGSGGDPHEQYF.

The V gene is TRBV10-3, the J gene TRBJ2-3; D remains unclear. The germline CDR1 and CDR2 sequences are ENHRY and SYGVKD. V lost 4 bases, J lost 1 base, and 15 bases lay in between. The CDR3 length is 16 residues. The CDR3 is CAISALDGIGTDTQYF. For the CDR3, the DNA is TGTGCCATCAGTGCCTTAGATGGTATTGGCACAGATACGCAGTATTTT.

The gene calls are TRBV5-5 and TRBJ2-7, with 8 bases aligning to TRBD2. V shed 3 bases and J 5 bases; nucleotides not matched to a gene: 10. The germline CDR1 and CDR2 sequences are SGHKS and YYEKEE (reference sequence). CDR3 length equals 15 residues. CDR3 DNA sequence: TGTGCCAGCAGCTCGCGGGGGGTTCAGGGAAACGAGCAGTACTTC. Protein sequence: CASSSRGVQGNEQYF.